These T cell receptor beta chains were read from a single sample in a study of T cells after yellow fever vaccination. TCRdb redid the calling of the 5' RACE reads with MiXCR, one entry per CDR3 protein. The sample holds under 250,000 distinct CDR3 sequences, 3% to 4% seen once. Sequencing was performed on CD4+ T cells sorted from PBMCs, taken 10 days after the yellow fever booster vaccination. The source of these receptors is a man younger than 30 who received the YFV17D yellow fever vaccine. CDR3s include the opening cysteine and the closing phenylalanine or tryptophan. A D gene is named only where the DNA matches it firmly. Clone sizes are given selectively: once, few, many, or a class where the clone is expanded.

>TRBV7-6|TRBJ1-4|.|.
CASSLHSEKLFF
TGTGCCAGCAGCTTACACAGTGAAAAACTGTTTTTT
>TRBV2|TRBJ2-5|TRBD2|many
CASRPGEGQETQYF
TGTGCCAGCAGACCCGGGGAGGGCCAAGAGACCCAGTACTTC
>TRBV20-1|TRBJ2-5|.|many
CSASTGGQETQYF
TGCAGTGCTAGCACCGGGGGCCAAGAGACCCAGTACTTC
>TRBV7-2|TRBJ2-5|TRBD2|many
CASSSLAGNQETQYF
TGTGCCAGCAGCTCCCTAGCGGGTAACCAAGAGACCCAGTACTTC
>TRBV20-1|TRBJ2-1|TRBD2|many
CSARSRLAGSYNEQFF
TGCAGTGCTAGATCCCGACTAGCGGGATCCTACAATGAGCAGTTCTTC
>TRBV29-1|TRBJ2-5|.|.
CSAKDSFIQETQYF
TGCAGCGCCAAGGACAGCTTCATCCAAGAGACCCAGTACTTC
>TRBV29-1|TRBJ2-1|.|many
CSFGAAGTGNEQFF
TGCAGCTTCGGGGCGGCGGGGACGGGCAATGAGCAGTTCTTC
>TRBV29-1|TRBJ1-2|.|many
CSVTLSVGYTF
TGCAGCGTTACCCTCAGCGTGGGCTACACCTTC
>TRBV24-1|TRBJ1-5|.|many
CATSDAGTYQPQHF
TGTGCCACCAGTGACGCGGGGACGTATCAGCCCCAGCATTTT
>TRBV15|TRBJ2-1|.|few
CATSIWLGLWNEQFF
TGTGCCACCAGCATTTGGCTGGGGTTGTGGAATGAGCAGTTCTTC
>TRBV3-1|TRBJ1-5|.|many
CASSPQGFSQPQHF
TGTGCCAGCAGCCCACAGGGTTTCAGTCAGCCCCAGCATTTT
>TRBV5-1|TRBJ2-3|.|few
CASSPSPGDTQYF
TGCGCCAGCAGCCCCTCCCCGGGAGATACGCAGTATTTT
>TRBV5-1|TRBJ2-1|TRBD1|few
CASSGTGSPNNEQFF
TGCGCCAGCAGTGGGACAGGGAGCCCCAACAATGAGCAGTTCTTC
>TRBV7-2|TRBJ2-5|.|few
CASSLVGDKTQYF
TGTGCCAGCAGCTTAGTAGGGGACAAGACCCAGTACTTC
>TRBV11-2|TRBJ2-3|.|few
CASSLRQKGDTQYF
TGTGCCAGCAGCTTACGGCAGAAAGGAGATACGCAGTATTTT
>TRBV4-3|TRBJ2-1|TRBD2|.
CASSPRTSGGGDEQFF
TGCGCCAGCAGCCCACGGACTAGCGGGGGAGGGGATGAGCAGTTCTTC
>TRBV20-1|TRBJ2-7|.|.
CSALAGRITYEQYF
TGCAGTGCTCTGGCAGGGCGGATCACCTACGAGCAGTACTTC
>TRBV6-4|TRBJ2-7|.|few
CASNTGVREQYF
TGTGCCAGTAATACGGGGGTGAGGGAGCAGTACTTC
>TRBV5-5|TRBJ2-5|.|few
CASSLRGHQETQYF
TGTGCCAGCAGTTTAAGGGGACACCAAGAGACCCAGTACTTC
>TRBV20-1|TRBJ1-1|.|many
CSASTGRTEAFF
TGCAGTGCTTCTACAGGGCGGACTGAAGCTTTCTTT
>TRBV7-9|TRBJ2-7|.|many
CASSPGTHYEQYF
TGTGCCAGCAGCCCCGGGACACACTACGAGCAGTACTTC
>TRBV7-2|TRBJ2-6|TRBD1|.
CADSDRGGTGANVLTF
TGTGCCGACTCGGACAGGGGAGGGACTGGGGCCAACGTCCTGACTTTC
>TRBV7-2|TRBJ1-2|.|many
CASSSQGQTVLSYGYTF
TGTGCCAGCAGCTCTCAAGGACAGACCGTCCTTAGCTATGGCTACACCTTC
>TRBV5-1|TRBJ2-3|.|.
CASSPFTSPGYTDTQYF
TGCGCCAGCAGCCCTTTTACCAGTCCAGGGTACACAGATACGCAGTATTTT
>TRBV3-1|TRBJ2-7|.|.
CASSQRDRTYEQYF
TGTGCCAGCAGCCAGCGGGACAGAACCTACGAGCAGTACTTC
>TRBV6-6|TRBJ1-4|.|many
CASRRDRLGDKKLFF
TGTGCCAGCAGGCGCGACCGGTTGGGGGATAAAAAACTGTTTTTT
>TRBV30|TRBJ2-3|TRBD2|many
CAGSTWRGGRTDTQYF
TGTGCCGGGAGTACCTGGCGGGGGGGCCGTACAGATACGCAGTATTTT
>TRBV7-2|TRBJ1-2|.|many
CASSRGTHGYTF
TGTGCCAGCAGCCGGGGGACCCATGGCTACACCTTC
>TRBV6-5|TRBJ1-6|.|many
CASERTYNSPLHF
TGTGCCAGCGAACGGACTTATAATTCACCCCTCCACTTT
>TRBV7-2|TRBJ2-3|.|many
CASSLTPDTQYF
TGTGCCAGCAGCTTAACCCCAGATACGCAGTATTTT
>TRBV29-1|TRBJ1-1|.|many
CSAAPRVADTEAFF
TGCAGCGCCGCCCCGAGGGTTGCGGACACTGAAGCTTTCTTT
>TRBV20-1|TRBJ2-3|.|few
CSARGAGATDTQYF
TGCAGTGCCCGAGGGGCGGGGGCCACAGATACGCAGTATTTT
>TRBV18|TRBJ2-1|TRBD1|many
CASSPRGRRDEQFF
TGTGCCAGCTCACCAAGGGGGCGCAGGGATGAGCAGTTCTTC
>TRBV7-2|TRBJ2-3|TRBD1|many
CASSPARGPTDTQYF
TGTGCCAGCAGTCCTGCTAGGGGGCCCACAGATACGCAGTATTTT
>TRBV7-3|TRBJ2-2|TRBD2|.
CASRTSGGAGELFF
TGTGCCAGCAGGACAAGCGGGGGAGCCGGGGAGCTGTTTTTT
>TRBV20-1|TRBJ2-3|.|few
CSATRGGWTDTQYF
TGCAGTGCTACCCGCGGGGGCTGGACAGATACGCAGTATTTT
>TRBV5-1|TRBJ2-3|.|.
CASSETGTFTDTQYF
TGCGCCAGCAGTGAAACCGGGACATTCACAGATACGCAGTATTTT
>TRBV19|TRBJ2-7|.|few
CASSPGGGPFEQYF
TGTGCCAGTAGTCCGGGCGGCGGCCCCTTTGAGCAGTACTTC
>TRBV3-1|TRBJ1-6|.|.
CASSQVGKRQVDSPLHF
TGTGCCAGCAGCCAAGTTGGTAAGAGACAGGTGGATTCACCCCTCCACTTT
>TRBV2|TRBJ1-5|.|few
CASRGDSNQPQHF
TGTGCCAGCAGAGGGGATAGCAATCAGCCCCAGCATTTT
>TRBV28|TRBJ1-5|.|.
CASRTTPFRNQPQHF
TGTGCCAGCAGAACAACCCCCTTCCGGAATCAGCCCCAGCATTTT
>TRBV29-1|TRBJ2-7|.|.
CSVQATSGQYF
TGCAGCGTGCAGGCCACGTCGGGGCAGTACTTC
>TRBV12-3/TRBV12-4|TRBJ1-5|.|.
CASSLSGFVQPQHF
TGTGCCAGCAGTTTATCTGGGTTCGTTCAGCCCCAGCATTTT
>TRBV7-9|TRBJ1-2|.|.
CASSSGSNYGYTF
TGTGCCAGCAGCTCCGGCAGCAACTATGGCTACACCTTC
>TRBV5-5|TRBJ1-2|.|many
CASGRGGPGYGYTF
TGTGCCAGCGGAAGGGGGGGGCCTGGCTATGGCTACACCTTC
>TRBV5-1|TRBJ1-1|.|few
CASRGLLSSEAEAFF
TGCGCCAGCAGGGGCCTCCTCAGCAGTGAGGCTGAAGCTTTCTTT
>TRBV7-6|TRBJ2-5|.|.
CASSLETSGETQYF
TGTGCCAGCAGCTTAGAGACTAGTGGAGAGACCCAGTACTTC